This entry is about one T cell receptor (beta chain). The record originates from a study of T cell responses to AZD1222 COVID-19 vaccine. Libraries were prepared by immunoSEQ multiplex PCR; TCRdb keeps only in-frame clonotypes and omits some of them. The top ten clones hold 2.9% of a sample with about 120,000 clones, about 92% of them seen once. This CDR3 is 12 amino acids long. V lost 6 bases to trimming and J lost 0 bases, with 6 bases between them. This TCR derives from an adult in good health. The specimen comprised peripheral blood, sampled on day 0 of AZD1222 vaccination. This chain connects TRBV12-3 or TRBV12-4 to TRBJ2-7; D not certain. CDR3 in DNA: TGTGCCAGCAGCTCCTCCTCCTACGAGCAGTACTTC. Translating gives CASSSSSYEQYF.